This TCR beta chain derives from a study of cytomegalovirus exposure and HLA in healthy donors. This clone showed up just a few times. Other DNA sequences in this sample translate to the same CDR3. The germline gives CDR1 SGHRS, CDR2 YFSETQ. Trimming cost V 0 bases and J 5 bases, with 5 bases left between them. This CDR3 has 12 amino acids. The PCR was carried out with 60 Vbeta primers and 13 Jbeta primers. TCRdb's table, derived via immunoSEQ multiplex PCR, lists solely in-frame clones and lacks some. The sample has about 180,000 clones, about three quarters seen once. The source of this sequence is a young man in good health and CMV-seronegative. J is TRBJ2-5 and V is TRBV5-1; D is unclear. Sequenced input: PBMCs. The CDR3 DNA reads TGCGCCAGCAGCTTGGCCGGGGAGACCCAGTACTTC. The encoded protein is CASSLAGETQYF.